This entry lists 31 T cell receptor beta chains sequenced from one sample in a study of shared clonotypes between healthy human individuals. The table came from immunoSEQ multiplex PCR; TCRdb's copy has only in-frame clones and leaves some out. The table has 550,000 to 700,000 clones, 73% seen once. The sequencing input was memory CD4+ T cells sorted from blood. The subset denotes: CD45RA-negative fraction. The receptors here all came from a woman between 25 and 40 years old in good health.

The chain couples TRBV27 to TRBJ1-2; D may be TRBD1 (6 bases). The germline V and J ends were trimmed by 6 bases and 5 bases, with 13 bases remaining between them. CDR1 MNHEY and CDR2 SMNVEV come from the germline V gene (reference sequence). This CDR3 contains 13 residues. The CDR3 DNA reads TGTGCCAGCAGAGGGGGGAAAGGGTATGGCTACACCTTC. It encodes CASRGGKGYGYTF.

The chain links TRBV6-1 to TRBJ1-5, with D unclear. The CDR3 is 14 amino acids. V was cut by 5 bases and J by 6 bases, with 14 bases left in between. From germline, CDR1 is MNHNS and CDR2 SASEGT. The CDR3 sequence: CASSKVGLAQPQHF. CDR3 sequence (DNA): TGTGCCAGCAGTAAAGTCGGTCTCGCTCAGCCCCAGCATTTT.

This clone was counted a single time. This rearrangement joins TRBV5-1 to TRBJ1-1; TRBD1 matches 10 bases. The J segment lost 1 base and the V segment lost 2 bases, leaving 2 bases of the junction unmatched. The CDR3 runs to 15 residues. Per germline, CDR1 SGHRS and CDR2 YFSETQ. The CDR3 coding sequence is TGCGCCAGCAGCTTCGGACAGGGGGGGAACACTGAAGCTTTCTTT. Translated, it gives CASSFGQGGNTEAFF.

The chain uses TRBV19 and TRBJ1-2; TRBD1 might be the D (6 bases). There are 13 residues in the CDR3. Germline V CDR1 and CDR2: LNHDA, SQIVND (reference sequence). V was clipped by 6 bases and J by 4 bases, with 12 bases between them. For the CDR3, the DNA is TGTGCCAGTAGATTACAGGGATCCTATGGCTACACCTTC. Amino acids: CASRLQGSYGYTF.

This sequence joins TRBV10-3 and TRBJ2-3; tentative D call: TRBD2 (6 bases). This CDR3 has 12 amino acids. Trimming stripped 10 bases from V and 2 bases from J, with 10 bases between. Germline V CDR1 and CDR2: ENHRY, SYGVKD. This CDR3 reads CATGDSTDTQYF. In DNA form, the CDR3 reads TGTGCCACCGGGGACTCCACAGATACGCAGTATTTT.

This sequence joins TRBV19 and TRBJ2-2; 8 nucleotides agree with TRBD2. Germline assignment: CDR1 LNHDA and CDR2 SQIVND (reference sequence). CDR3 length: 15 residues. The J segment lost 3 bases and the V segment lost 6 bases, leaving 6 bases of the junction unmatched. CDR3 amino acids: CASRFTSGYTGELFF. CDR3 nucleotide sequence: TGTGCCAGTAGATTCACTAGCGGCTACACCGGGGAGCTGTTTTTT.

J is TRBJ2-7 and V is TRBV7-6, with TRBD2 matching over 10 bases. Germline assignment: CDR1 SGHVS and CDR2 FNYEAQ. This CDR3 has 14 amino acids. V lost 6 bases, J lost 2 bases, and 4 bases stayed unmatched. This CDR3 is CASSSAGGPYEQYF. As DNA, the CDR3 is TGTGCCAGCAGTTCAGCGGGAGGGCCCTACGAGCAGTACTTC.

The gene calls are TRBV7-2 and TRBJ2-1; 9 bases align to TRBD2. V shed 7 bases and J 12 bases; nucleotides not matched to a gene: 16. This CDR3 has 15 amino acids. Germline CDR1 reads SGHTA; CDR2 reads FQGNSA. This CDR3 reads CASKEVTSGNGGQFF. CDR3 nucleotide sequence: TGTGCCAGCAAAGAAGTGACTAGCGGTAACGGGGGGCAGTTCTTC.

As concerns this clone: Other nucleotide sequences from this sample produce the same CDR3. This rearrangement joins TRBV10-3 to TRBJ2-7; TRBD1 agrees at 9 bases. The V gene's germline CDR1 is ENHRY and CDR2 SYGVKD. CDR3 length: 14 amino acids. With V trimmed by 5 bases and J by 2 bases, 4 bases remained unmatched. The CDR3 sequence is CAISPGTGTYEQYF. Here the CDR3 DNA reads TGTGCCATCAGTCCCGGGACAGGGACCTACGAGCAGTACTTC.

Comments on this clone: In the same sample, other DNA sequences code for this CDR3. The chain links TRBV5-1 to TRBJ1-1; no clear D gene. From germline, CDR1 is SGHRS and CDR2 YFSETQ. This CDR3 contains 13 residues. The V and J ends lost 4 bases and 1 base respectively, with 8 bases between them. The chain's CDR3 is CASSRDGNTEAFF. The CDR3 DNA reads as TGCGCCAGCAGCCGAGACGGGAACACTGAAGCTTTCTTT.

The genes are TRBV28 and TRBJ2-1; either TRBD1 or TRBD2 may supply D (5 bases each). The V and J ends lost 6 bases and 3 bases respectively, with 18 bases between them. This CDR3 contains 16 residues. The germline V gene has CDR1 MDHEN and CDR2 SYDVKM. CDR3 amino acids: CASSPTAEVVYNEQFF. CDR3 coding DNA: TGTGCCAGCAGCCCGACAGCGGAAGTCGTCTACAATGAGCAGTTCTTC.

With respect to this clone: Other nucleotide sequences in the sample specify the same CDR3. The rearrangement joins TRBV11-2 to TRBJ2-5, with D possibly TRBD2 on 6 matching bases. Deletions cut 1 base from V and 5 bases from J, with 11 bases between. Germline V lookup: CDR1 SGHAT, CDR2 FQNNGV. This CDR3 is 14 amino acids long. As DNA, the CDR3 is TGTGCCAGCAGCTTAGCGGGAGCCGGGGAGACCCAGTACTTC. Protein: CASSLAGAGETQYF. The full variable domain, rest sourced from reference TRBV11-2 and TRBJ2-5, is EAGVAQSPRYKIIEKRQSVAFWCNPISGHATLYWYQQILGQGPKLLIQFQNNGVVDDSQLPKDRFSAERLKGVDSTLKIQPAKLEDSAVYLCASSLAGAGETQYFGPGTRLLVL.

The sample holds many counts of this clone. The sample contains more than one DNA sequence encoding this CDR3. The CDR3 sequence is CASSPDSGNTIYF. CDR3 DNA sequence: TGTGCCAGCAGTCCGGACAGTGGGAACACCATATATTTT. This rearrangement joins TRBV2 to TRBJ1-3, with a weak D call TRBD1 (6 bases). V was shortened by 5 bases and J by 7 bases, with 12 bases between the two germline ends. Germline CDR1 and CDR2: SNHLY and FYNNEI. The CDR3 extends over 13 amino acids.

This chain joins TRBV4-1 and TRBJ1-2; no clear D. This CDR3 comprises 16 residues. Deletions cut 2 bases from V and 3 bases from J, with 16 bases between. Germline V gene sequence: CDR1 MGHRA, CDR2 YSYEKL. CDR3 DNA: TGCGCCAGCAGCCAATCGGGTTCGGGGTGGGACTATGGCTACACCTTC. Encoded protein: CASSQSGSGWDYGYTF.

The chain uses TRBV18 and TRBJ1-1; 11 bases map to TRBD1. Germline CDR1 and CDR2: KGHSH and LQKENI. J lost 4 bases, V lost 4 bases, and 11 bases had no gene match. This CDR3 spans 17 amino acids. CDR3 sequence (DNA): TGTGCCAGCTCACGATTCGGACAGGGGGCGACGGGCACTGAAGCTTTCTTT. Its translation is CASSRFGQGATGTEAFF.

This sequence joins TRBV27 and TRBJ2-7; TRBD1 is a possible D gene (5 bases). Germline values: CDR1 MNHEY, CDR2 SMNVEV (reference sequence). The CDR3 covers 15 residues. Trimming left V 6 bases short and J 0 bases short, with 15 bases between. CDR3 DNA: TGTGCCAGCAGCCTCGCCTGGGGCGACTCCTACGAGCAGTACTTC. It codes for CASSLAWGDSYEQYF.

This clone was observed a handful of times. The rearrangement uses TRBV27 and TRBJ2-3, with D possibly called TRBD1 or TRBD2 (5 bases each). The V gene's germline CDR1 is MNHEY and CDR2 SMNVEV (reference sequence). The length of the CDR3 is 15 residues. Trimming took off 4 bases at V and 8 bases at J, with 19 bases between the two ends. The CDR3 protein is CASSSPYYQGATQYF. The CDR3 nucleotides read TGTGCCAGCAGTTCTCCATACTATCAGGGAGCTACGCAGTATTTT.

The chain carries TRBV29-1 and TRBJ2-1; 15 bases are a match to TRBD2. Germline V gives CDR1 SQVTM, CDR2 ANQGSEA. The length of the CDR3 is 16 residues. Trimming took 7 bases from V and 2 from J; bases not matched to a gene: 6. CDR3 amino acids: CSAGTSGRSTYNEQFF. CDR3 DNA: TGCAGCGCCGGGACTAGCGGGAGGTCTACCTACAATGAGCAGTTCTTC.

This clone was recorded only once. The CDR3 here is CAISESLTDTQYF. The CDR3, as DNA: TGTGCCATCAGTGAGTCGCTTACTGATACGCAGTATTTT. The genes are TRBV10-3 and TRBJ2-3; the D is unclear. The germline V and J ends were trimmed by 0 bases and 6 bases, with 7 bases remaining between them. CDR1 is ENHRY and CDR2 is SYGVKD in the germline V gene. This CDR3 comprises 13 residues.

The CDR3: CASSLYGRWGLSNQPQHF. In nucleotides, the CDR3 is TGTGCCAGCAGTTTATATGGCCGGTGGGGCTTGAGCAATCAGCCCCAGCATTTT. The chain links TRBV28 to TRBJ1-5; possible D gene TRBD1, 5 bases. V was shortened by 1 base and J by 1 base, with 17 bases between the two germline ends. CDR1 is MDHEN, CDR2 SYDVKM, per germline. The CDR3 contains 18 residues.

This clone occurred once. J is TRBJ2-1 and V is TRBV5-1, with unresolved D. The germline V gene has CDR1 SGHRS and CDR2 YFSETQ. Trimming removed 0 bases at V and 5 bases at J, with 9 bases between. The CDR3 runs to 14 residues. The DNA for the CDR3 is TGCGCCAGCAGCTTGGGCGGATCAAACAATGAGCAGTTCTTC. Translating it yields CASSLGGSNNEQFF.

The gene calls are TRBV5-1 and TRBJ2-5; 11 bases fit TRBD1. The germline gives CDR1 SGHRS, CDR2 YFSETQ. With V trimmed by 4 bases and J by 0 bases, 5 bases remained unmatched. This CDR3 has 16 residues. CDR3 sequence: CASSAGQGADQETQYF. CDR3 DNA: TGCGCCAGCAGCGCCGGACAGGGGGCTGACCAAGAGACCCAGTACTTC. Drawing the rest from reference TRBV5-1 and TRBJ2-5, the complete variable domain is KAGVTQTPRYLIKTRGQQVTLSCSPISGHRSVSWYQQTPGQGLQFLFEYFSETQRNKGNFPGRFSGRQFSNSRSEMNVSTLELGDSALYLCASSAGQGADQETQYFGPGTRLLVL.

To note about this clone: Its ends do not fully match the called genes, so a read error is possible. This chain joins TRBV7-9 and TRBJ2-7; D gene uncertain. The V gene's germline CDR1 is SEHNR and CDR2 FQNEAQ (reference sequence). The CDR3 has 12 amino acids. CDR3 in amino acids: CAGSFATYEQYF. The CDR3 DNA follows: TGTGCCGGCAGCTTCGCTACCTACGAGCAGTACTTC.

The J gene is TRBJ2-7, the V gene TRBV4-1; the D gene is possibly TRBD1 (5 bases). This CDR3 has 14 amino acids. Germline assignment: CDR1 MGHRA and CDR2 YSYEKL. Trimming pared 0 bases from V and 0 bases from J, leaving 6 bases between. The CDR3 DNA is TGCGCCAGCAGCCAAGACAGGGACTCCTACGAGCAGTACTTC. Amino acid sequence: CASSQDRDSYEQYF.

The chain employs TRBV10-3 and TRBJ1-2; weak D call: TRBD1 (6 bases). The CDR3 is made up of 13 amino acids. V shed 0 bases and J shed 6 bases, with 8 bases lying between them. The V gene's germline CDR1 is ENHRY and CDR2 SYGVKD. As DNA, the CDR3 is TGTGCCATCAGTGAGTCTCAGGGGCATGGCTACACCTTC. Translation gives CAISESQGHGYTF.

As DNA, the CDR3 is TGTGCCACAGGGACAGGGTATCGGGATGAAAAACTGTTTTTT. As protein: CATGTGYRDEKLFF. The chain recombines TRBV19 with TRBJ1-4; 9 bases map to TRBD1. Germline V gene data show CDR1 as LNHDA and CDR2 as SQIVND (reference sequence). Germline trimming cut 10 bases from V and 6 bases from J; bases unmatched to any gene: 9. This CDR3 has 14 residues.

This clone turned up a few times. Other DNA sequences in the same sample also yield this CDR3. The chain employs TRBV2 and TRBJ1-1, with TRBD1 matching 9 bases. Germline V gives CDR1 SNHLY, CDR2 FYNNEI. Trimming at V came to 6 bases and at J to 5 bases, leaving 4 bases not matched to a gene. The CDR3 has 13 amino acids. In nucleotides, the CDR3 is TGTGCCAGCAGAGGGGACAGGGAAACTGAAGCTTTCTTT. It yields the protein CASRGDRETEAFF.

This clone was seen ten or more times. The chain carries TRBV27 and TRBJ1-1; 10 bases map to TRBD1. The V segment lost 5 bases and the J segment 3 bases; nucleotides outside the gene matches: 9. There are 16 residues in the CDR3. Per the germline V gene, CDR1 is MNHEY and CDR2 is SMNVEV (reference sequence). Written as DNA, the CDR3 is TGTGCCAGCAGTCCGGGACAGGGGAGGGCGGACACTGAAGCTTTCTTT. As protein: CASSPGQGRADTEAFF.

The chain has TRBV10-3 and TRBJ1-2; 11 bases agree with TRBD1. This CDR3 is 15 amino acids long. CDR1 is ENHRY and CDR2 is SYGVKD in the germline V gene. V dropped 3 bases and J dropped 4; count of bases not matched to a gene: 4. The CDR3 spells CAISDRDRGVYGYTF. In DNA form, the CDR3 reads TGTGCCATCAGTGACCGGGACAGGGGGGTCTATGGCTACACCTTC.

The V and J genes are TRBV28 and TRBJ1-2, with D possibly matching TRBD1 (6 bases). V shed 5 bases and J shed 6 bases, with 13 bases lying between them. The CDR3 runs 13 residues. In germline, CDR1 is MDHEN, CDR2 SYDVKM. The CDR3 coding sequence is TGTGCCAGCAGTGCGCTGGACAGTAATGGCTACACCTTC. Protein sequence: CASSALDSNGYTF.

The chain combines TRBV30 with TRBJ2-2; maybe TRBD2 (6 bases). This CDR3 region has 14 residues. Trimming stripped 4 bases from V and 6 bases from J, with 15 bases between. CDR1 GTSNPN and CDR2 SVGIG come from the germline V gene (reference sequence). The CDR3: CAWTGRHRPGELFF. The CDR3 bases are TGTGCCTGGACCGGGAGACACCGCCCCGGGGAGCTGTTTTTT.